A selection of T cell receptor beta chains follows, all from one sample in a study of low-dose radiotherapy and immunotherapy resistance in tumors. MiXCR, run by TCRdb on the reads, gives a single entry per CDR3 protein. The sample has tens of thousands of distinct CDR3 sequences, about 26% seen once. The specimen comprised PBMCs, sampled before treatment. Every receptor here comes from a male donor with rectosigmoid adenocarcinoma. Each CDR3 is given with its conserved first and last residue. The D gene is left open where the match is weak. Rows give clone size only sometimes, using once, few, many, or a class for an expanded clone.

v_gene	abundance	j_gene	d_gene	CDR3aa	CDR3nt
TRBV28	many	TRBJ1-2	TRBD1	CASSFSGGSNYGYTF	TGTGCCAGCAGTTTTTCAGGGGGCAGCAACTATGGCTACACCTTC
TRBV19	-	TRBJ2-7	TRBD2	CASSTPTSGSTYEQYF	TGTGCCAGTAGTACCCCGACTAGCGGGAGTACCTACGAGCAGTACTTC
TRBV7-2	few	TRBJ1-1	-	CASSLGGATEAFF	TGTGCCAGCAGCTTAGGGGGGGCCACTGAAGCTTTCTTT
TRBV7-9	-	TRBJ2-7	-	CASSLRGDNFYEQYF	TGTGCCAGCAGCTTACGTGGGGACAACTTCTACGAGCAGTACTTC
TRBV7-2	many	TRBJ2-7	-	CASSLTYEQYF	TGTGCCAGCAGCTTGACCTACGAGCAGTACTTC
TRBV28	-	TRBJ2-3	-	CASSTPRGSTDTQYF	TGTGCCAGCAGCACCCCCCGGGGATCCACAGATACGCAGTATTTT
TRBV18	many	TRBJ2-1	-	CASSPTEMQFF	TGTGCCAGCTCTCCGACGGAGATGCAGTTCTTC
TRBV27	-	TRBJ2-1	-	CATRGGLYNEQFF	TGTGCCACCAGGGGTGGGCTTTACAATGAGCAGTTCTTC
TRBV28	-	TRBJ1-2	-	CASSFLTLYGYTF	TGTGCCAGCAGTTTTTTGACCCTCTATGGCTACACCTTC
TRBV19	many	TRBJ1-2	-	CASSHYGYTF	TGTGCCAGTTCCCACTATGGCTACACCTTC
TRBV29-1	once	TRBJ1-1	-	CSVGRGGTEAFF	TGCAGCGTTGGCCGGGGGGGCACTGAAGCTTTCTTT
TRBV15	many	TRBJ1-4	TRBD1	CATSRGGQGLVEKLFF	TGTGCCACCAGCAGAGGGGGACAGGGTTTGGTTGAAAAACTGTTTTTT
TRBV5-4	many	TRBJ1-2	-	CASSPDASYGYTF	TGTGCCAGCAGCCCGGACGCCAGCTATGGCTACACCTTC
TRBV10-2	many	TRBJ2-2	-	CASSRTGELFF	TGCGCCAGCAGTAGGACCGGGGAGCTGTTTTTT
TRBV20-1	many	TRBJ2-3	TRBD2	CSARIPGGYDTQYF	TGCAGTGCTAGAATCCCGGGAGGGTACGATACGCAGTATTTT
TRBV28	-	TRBJ2-1	TRBD1	CASRRQGDNEQFF	TGTGCCAGCAGGAGACAGGGTGACAATGAGCAGTTCTTC
TRBV13	once	TRBJ2-2	TRBD1	CASSLVGQATGELFF	TGTGCCAGCAGCTTAGTAGGACAGGCAACCGGGGAGCTGTTTTTT
TRBV24-1	many	TRBJ2-1	-	CATSGTAGSSSYNEQFF	TGTGCCACCAGTGGCACGGCGGGGTCTAGCTCCTACAATGAGCAGTTCTTC
TRBV2	many	TRBJ2-7	-	CASSDPLAPKAEQYF	TGTGCCAGCAGTGACCCACTAGCCCCAAAAGCCGAGCAGTACTTC
TRBV5-6	-	TRBJ2-1	TRBD2	CASSYPGGEQFF	TGTGCCAGCAGCTACCCGGGGGGTGAGCAGTTCTTC
TRBV4-3	many	TRBJ2-2	-	CASSQEARDTGELFF	TGCGCCAGCAGCCAAGAGGCTAGGGACACCGGGGAGCTGTTTTTT
TRBV6-2/TRBV6-3	many	TRBJ1-1	-	CASRRGGVTEAFF	TGTGCCAGCAGGAGGGGGGGAGTTACTGAAGCTTTCTTT
TRBV9	many	TRBJ2-1	TRBD1	CASSARTGSSYNEQFF	TGTGCCAGCAGCGCGAGGACAGGGAGCTCCTACAATGAGCAGTTCTTC
TRBV6-2/TRBV6-3	-	TRBJ2-5	-	CASSYIRQETQYF	TGTGCCAGCAGTTACATCCGGCAAGAGACCCAGTACTTC
TRBV5-8	medium-sized	TRBJ2-1	-	CASSLAGSEAYNEQFF	TGTGCCAGCAGCTTGGCTGGGTCAGAGGCCTACAATGAGCAGTTCTTC
TRBV10-3	many	TRBJ2-7	-	CAIYREGSGEQYF	TGTGCCATTTACCGCGAAGGGAGCGGAGAGCAGTACTTC
TRBV6-2/TRBV6-3	many	TRBJ2-2	-	CASKRRRNTGELFF	TGTGCCAGCAAACGTCGGAGGAACACCGGGGAGCTGTTTTTT
TRBV28	many	TRBJ1-5	-	CASKTPGPNQPQHF	TGTGCCAGCAAGACCCCCGGGCCCAATCAGCCCCAGCATTTT
TRBV4-2	-	TRBJ1-4	TRBD1	CASRIQGEIYEKLFF	TGTGCCAGCAGGATACAGGGGGAGATATATGAAAAACTGTTTTTT
TRBV15	many	TRBJ2-2	-	CATSREAGVNTGELFF	TGTGCCACCAGCAGAGAGGCAGGGGTAAACACCGGGGAGCTGTTTTTT
TRBV4-1	many	TRBJ2-5	-	CASSQDPQGYQETQYF	TGCGCCAGCAGCCAAGATCCCCAGGGATACCAAGAGACCCAGTACTTC
TRBV7-8	-	TRBJ2-7	TRBD2	CASSQGLAANEQYF	TGTGCCAGCAGCCAGGGACTAGCGGCGAACGAGCAGTACTTC
TRBV28	-	TRBJ1-5	-	CASSFSSAGSNQPQHF	TGTGCCAGCAGTTTCTCATCTGCAGGGTCCAATCAGCCCCAGCATTTT
TRBV5-1	many	TRBJ2-7	TRBD2	CASSLLAGGSYEQYF	TGCGCCAGCAGCTTGCTAGCGGGGGGTTCCTACGAGCAGTACTTC
TRBV5-6	-	TRBJ2-7	TRBD1	CASSRQGDYEQYF	TGTGCCAGCAGCCGACAGGGGGACTACGAGCAGTACTTC
TRBV28	many	TRBJ2-3	-	CASMNILQSGGTQYF	TGTGCCAGCATGAATATCCTACAATCCGGGGGTACGCAGTATTTT
TRBV6-6	many	TRBJ2-2	-	CASTINTGELFF	TGTGCCAGCACAATCAACACCGGGGAGCTGTTTTTT
TRBV28	once	TRBJ2-3	TRBD2	CASSLMGSGGGDTQYF	TGTGCCAGCAGTTTAATGGGCAGCGGGGGGGGTGATACGCAGTATTTT
TRBV5-1	-	TRBJ2-6	-	CASSPGGANVLTF	TGCGCCAGCAGCCCGGGGGGGGCCAACGTCCTGACTTTC
TRBV4-2	many	TRBJ2-2	-	CASSQTSTGELFF	TGTGCCAGCAGCCAAACTAGCACCGGGGAGCTGTTTTTT
TRBV2	-	TRBJ2-2	TRBD1	CASKLGQGDTGELFF	TGTGCCAGCAAACTAGGACAGGGGGACACCGGGGAGCTGTTTTTT
TRBV13	many	TRBJ1-2	-	CASSLVQGLPPLGGYTF	TGTGCCAGCAGCTTAGTCCAGGGGCTCCCACCCCTCGGGGGCTACACCTTC
TRBV12-3/TRBV12-4	-	TRBJ2-1	TRBD2	CASSSYSFGLASGKGAYNEQFF	TGTGCCAGCAGTTCATACTCATTCGGACTAGCGAGCGGGAAGGGGGCCTACAATGAGCAGTTCTTC
TRBV5-6	many	TRBJ2-7	TRBD1	CASRVQGAHEQYF	TGTGCCAGCAGAGTACAGGGGGCCCACGAGCAGTACTTC
TRBV5-1	few	TRBJ1-1	-	CASSLRGAGTEAFF	TGCGCCAGCAGCTTGAGGGGGGCTGGCACTGAAGCTTTCTTT
TRBV15	many	TRBJ2-7	-	CATSSREGYEQYF	TGTGCCACCAGCAGCAGGGAAGGCTACGAGCAGTACTTC
TRBV14	many	TRBJ1-1	-	CASSRQNTEAFF	TGTGCCAGCAGCCGACAGAACACTGAAGCTTTCTTT
TRBV7-9	-	TRBJ1-1	-	CASRFGGNTEAFF	TGTGCCAGCAGGTTCGGGGGGAACACTGAAGCTTTCTTT
TRBV5-1	-	TRBJ2-1	TRBD2	CASSLLAGSYNEQFF	TGCGCCAGCAGCCTCTTAGCGGGGTCCTACAATGAGCAGTTCTTC
TRBV5-1	many	TRBJ2-3	-	CASSGRGLTDTQYF	TGCGCCAGCAGTGGCAGGGGATTAACAGATACGCAGTATTTT
TRBV7-2	many	TRBJ2-2	-	CASSLVSSTELFF	TGTGCCAGCAGCTTAGTCTCTTCAACGGAGCTGTTTTTT
TRBV12-3/TRBV12-4	few	TRBJ2-5	-	CASSTLKTQYF	TGTGCCAGCAGCACACTCAAGACCCAGTACTTC
TRBV4-3	many	TRBJ1-1	-	CASSSGYNTEAFF	TGCGCCAGCAGCTCGGGATACAACACTGAAGCTTTCTTT
TRBV7-2	many	TRBJ1-5	-	CASSLLGQENQPQHF	TGTGCCAGCAGCTTATTAGGGCAGGAAAATCAGCCCCAGCATTTT
TRBV24-1	many	TRBJ2-5	TRBD2	CATSDRTSGTETQYF	TGTGCCACCAGTGATCGGACTAGCGGGACGGAGACCCAGTACTTC
TRBV7-9	many	TRBJ1-5	-	CASSPGLSNQPQHF	TGTGCCAGCAGCCCCGGACTGAGCAATCAGCCCCAGCATTTT
TRBV19	many	TRBJ2-3	-	CASSKMRNELVVQYF	TGTGCCAGTAGTAAGATGCGAAACGAACTAGTGGTGCAGTATTTT
TRBV12-3/TRBV12-4	many	TRBJ2-2	-	CASSFGGASGELFF	TGTGCCAGCAGTTTTGGTGGGGCTTCCGGGGAGCTGTTTTTT
TRBV5-4	many	TRBJ2-3	-	CASSLSPADTQYF	TGTGCCAGCAGCTTGAGTCCGGCAGATACGCAGTATTTT
TRBV6-6	-	TRBJ2-1	TRBD2	CASSYSDARTSGIREQFF	TGTGCCAGCAGTTACTCAGATGCCCGGACTAGCGGGATCCGGGAGCAGTTCTTC